This TCR beta chain was documented in a study of Tregs in tolerant kidney transplant recipients. Unstimulated Tregs (CD4+CD25+CD127-) and CD4+CD25- non-Tregs were sorted from PBMCs. V was trimmed by 2 bases and J by 5 bases, leaving 6 bases between them. This CDR3 spans 13 amino acids. Germline V gives CDR1 LNHNV, CDR2 YYDKDF (reference sequence). Only in-frame clones appear in the TCRdb table, and some are missing; sequencing was by immunoSEQ multiplex PCR. The data show about 240,000 clones, about 80% seen once. The study, taken as a whole, reports: Activated donor B cell expansion appeared to reveal the most relevant donor-specific TCRbeta repertoire.

Details on this clone: The antigen remains unidentified.

The rearrangement links TRBV15 to TRBJ2-2; D gene uncertain. Sample: CD4+ T cells from blood. This receptor was identified in a human donor in good health. The CDR3 DNA sequence: TGTGCCACCAGCAGAAAGGGAACCGGGGAGCTGTTTTTT. It encodes CATSRKGTGELFF.